Following are 3 T cell receptor beta chains from one sample sequenced in a study of cytomegalovirus exposure and HLA in healthy donors. PCR involved 60 Vbeta and 13 Jbeta primers. Assay: immunoSEQ multiplex PCR; the TCRdb copy retains only in-frame clones and omits some. The table includes roughly 190,000 clones, around 86% detected once. The source material was PBMCs. The receptors derive from a man aged 40-50 years in good health and CMV-seropositive.

Only a few counts were recorded for this clone. This chain joins TRBV28 and TRBJ2-2, with D possibly being TRBD2 (5 bases). This CDR3 has 12 residues. Germline V gives CDR1 MDHEN, CDR2 SYDVKM. Trimming took off 5 bases at V and 5 bases at J, with 6 bases between the two ends. The chain's CDR3 is CASSRRTGELFF. CDR3 bases: TGTGCCAGCAGTCGGAGGACCGGGGAGCTGTTTTTT.

V gene TRBV5-1 combines with J gene TRBJ2-7, with 9 bases fitting TRBD2. V lost 5 bases to trimming and J lost 0 bases; unmatched junction nucleotides: 0. There are 13 residues in the CDR3. Germline CDR1 and CDR2: SGHRS and YFSETQ. In DNA, the CDR3 is TGCGCCAGCAGAGCGGGGGGCTCCTACGAGCAGTACTTC. It specifies CASRAGGSYEQYF.

This chain connects TRBV7-2 to TRBJ1-2; 7 nucleotides match TRBD1. J lost 3 bases, V lost 5 bases, and 9 bases had no gene match. The germline gives CDR1 SGHTA, CDR2 FQGNSA. The CDR3 is 15 residues long. CDR3 amino acids: CASSPQTGWDYGYTF. CDR3 DNA: TGTGCCAGCAGCCCACAGACAGGGTGGGACTATGGCTACACCTTC.